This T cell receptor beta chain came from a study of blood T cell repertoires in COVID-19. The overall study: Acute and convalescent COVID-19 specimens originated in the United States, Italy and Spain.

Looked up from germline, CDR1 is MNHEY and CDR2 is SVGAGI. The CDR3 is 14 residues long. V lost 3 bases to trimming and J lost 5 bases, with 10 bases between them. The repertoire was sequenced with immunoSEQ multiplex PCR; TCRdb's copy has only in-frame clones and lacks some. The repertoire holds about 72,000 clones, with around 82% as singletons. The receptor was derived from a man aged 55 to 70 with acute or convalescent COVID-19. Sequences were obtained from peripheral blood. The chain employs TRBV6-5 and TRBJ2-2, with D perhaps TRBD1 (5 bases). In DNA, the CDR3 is TGTGCCAGCAGTTATACAGGCCCAACCGGGGAGCTGTTTTTT. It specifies CASSYTGPTGELFF.